This TCR beta chain was observed in a study of PD-1 blockade in classical Hodgkin lymphoma. Here immunoSEQ multiplex PCR was the method, and the copy in TCRdb shows in-frame clones only, minus some. The sample records some 84,000 clones, around 90% being singletons. The CDR3 contains 12 residues. Germline CDR1 and CDR2: SGHDT and YYEEEE. V dropped 2 bases and J dropped 7 bases, with 10 bases sitting between them. All patients experienced relapse after autologous stem cell transplantation, and brentuximab vedotin exposure was variable. Best responses were complete response, partial response or progressive disease. Study-wide points: Patients newly diagnosed and complete responders had comparable baseline diversity. Lower baseline TCR diversity was reported for newly diagnosed patients than for healthy donors. Sources of repertoire differences remain undefined, possibly disease activity or prior therapy.

With respect to this clone: What it recognizes is unknown.

The rearrangement joins TRBV5-6 to TRBJ2-7, with D maybe TRBD2 (5 bases). The sequence derives from a human donor with classical Hodgkin lymphoma. The sample was peripheral blood mononuclear cells (PBMCs), taken before the second cycle of nivolumab. The CDR3 DNA is TGTGCCAGCAGCTTTGTGGGAGATGAGCAGTACTTC. This translates into CASSFVGDEQYF.